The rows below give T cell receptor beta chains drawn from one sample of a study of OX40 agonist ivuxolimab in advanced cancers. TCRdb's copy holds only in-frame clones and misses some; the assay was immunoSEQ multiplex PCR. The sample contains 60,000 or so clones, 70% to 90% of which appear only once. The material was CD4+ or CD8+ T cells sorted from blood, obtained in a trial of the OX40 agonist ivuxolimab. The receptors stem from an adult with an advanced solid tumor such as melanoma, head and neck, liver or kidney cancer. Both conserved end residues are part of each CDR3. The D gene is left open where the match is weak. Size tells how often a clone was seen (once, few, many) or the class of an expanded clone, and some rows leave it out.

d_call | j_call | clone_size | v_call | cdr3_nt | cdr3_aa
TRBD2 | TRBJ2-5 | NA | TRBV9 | TGTGCCAGCAGCTTATGGACTAGCGGGGGCCAAGAGACCCAGTACTTC | CASSLWTSGGQETQYF
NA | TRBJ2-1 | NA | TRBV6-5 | TGTGCCAGCAGAAACGCAAATGAGCAGTTCTTC | CASRNANEQFF
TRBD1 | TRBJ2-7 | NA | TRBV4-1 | TGCGCCAGCAGCCTTGGGACAGGGATCTACGAGCAGTACTTC | CASSLGTGIYEQYF
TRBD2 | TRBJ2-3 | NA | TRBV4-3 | TGCGCCAGCAGCCAACTGGACGGGACTAGTCGCAGCACAGATACGCAGTATTTT | CASSQLDGTSRSTDTQYF
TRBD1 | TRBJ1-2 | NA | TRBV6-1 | TGTGCCAGTTGCCCGGGGACAGTGGGATATGGCTACACCTTC | CASCPGTVGYGYTF
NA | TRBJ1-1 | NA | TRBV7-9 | TGTGCCAGCACCTTAAGGCCAGCTGCTGAAGCTTTCTTT | CASTLRPAAEAFF
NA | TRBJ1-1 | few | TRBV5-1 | TGCGCCAGCAGCCACTTAGGGTCGAGGGGCATGAACACTGAAGCTTTCTTT | CASSHLGSRGMNTEAFF
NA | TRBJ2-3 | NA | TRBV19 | TGTGCCAGTAGTATGGAGGGGGGCACAGATACGCAGTATTTT | CASSMEGGTDTQYF
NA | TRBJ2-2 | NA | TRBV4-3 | TGCGCCAGCAGCCAAGGATTTGCCGGGGAGCTGTTTTTT | CASSQGFAGELFF
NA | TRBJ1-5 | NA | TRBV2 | TGTGCCAGGTGGACAGCGCCGGGTGGGCCCCAGCATTTT | CARWTAPGGPQHF
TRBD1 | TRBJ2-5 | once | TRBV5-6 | TGTGCCAGCAGCTCCGGGACAGGGTTCGCGGAGACCCAGTACTTC | CASSSGTGFAETQYF
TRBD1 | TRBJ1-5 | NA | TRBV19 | TGTGCCAGTACCTCACAGGGGTATAGCAATCAGCCCCAGCATTTT | CASTSQGYSNQPQHF
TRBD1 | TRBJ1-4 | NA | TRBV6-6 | TGTGCCAGCAGTCCCAGGGACAGCGCAACTAATGAAAAACTGTTTTTT | CASSPRDSATNEKLFF
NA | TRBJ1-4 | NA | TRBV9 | TGTGCCAGCTCCCAAAGCGGGGGGATAGGAGAAAAACTGTTTTTT | CASSQSGGIGEKLFF
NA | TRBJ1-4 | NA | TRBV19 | TGTGCCAGTAGTACCGACACGGCAACTAATGAAAAACTGTTTTTT | CASSTDTATNEKLFF
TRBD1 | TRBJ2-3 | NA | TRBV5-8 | TGTGCCAGCAGCCAGTTACCCGGGACAGAATACACAGATACGCAGTATTTT | CASSQLPGTEYTDTQYF
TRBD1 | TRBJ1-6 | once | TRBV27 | TGTGCCAGCAGTTTCGGGACAGCGGATTCACCCCTCCACTTT | CASSFGTADSPLHF
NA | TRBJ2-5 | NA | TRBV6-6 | TGTGCCAGCAGTTACTCGATTGCTCTGGTTAAAGAGACCCGGTACTTC | CASSYSIALVKETRYF
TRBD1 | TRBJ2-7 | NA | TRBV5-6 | TGTGCCAGCAGCTTGGCCGGGTTCACAGGGGTGGGCGAGCAGTACTTC | CASSLAGFTGVGEQYF
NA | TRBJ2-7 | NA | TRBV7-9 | TGTGCCAGCAGCGACCGGACCTACGAGCAGTACTTC | CASSDRTYEQYF
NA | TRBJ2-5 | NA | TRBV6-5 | TGTGCCAGCAGGGAGTGGGGGCCTCAAGAGACCCAGTACTTC | CASREWGPQETQYF
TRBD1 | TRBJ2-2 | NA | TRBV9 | TGTGCCAGCAGCGTAGCCGGGGGACAGGGGATCGCCGGGGAGCTGTTTTTT | CASSVAGGQGIAGELFF
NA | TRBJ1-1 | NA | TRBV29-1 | TGCAGCGTCAAAAGTCTCGCTGAAGCTTTCTTT | CSVKSLAEAFF
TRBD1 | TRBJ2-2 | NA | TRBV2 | TGTGCCAGCATGTTTCCGGGACAGGGAGACACCGGGGAGCTGTTTTTT | CASMFPGQGDTGELFF
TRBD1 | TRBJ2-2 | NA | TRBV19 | TGTGCCAGTAGTGACAGGGGAAACACCGGGGAGCTGTTTTTT | CASSDRGNTGELFF
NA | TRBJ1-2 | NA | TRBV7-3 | TGTGCCAGCAGCTTAGGTAGCAAAGAAGGCTACACCTTC | CASSLGSKEGYTF
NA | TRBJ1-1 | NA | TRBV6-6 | TGTGCCAGCACGTTCAGAGGGGTGGTAGACACTGAAGCTTTCTTT | CASTFRGVVDTEAFF
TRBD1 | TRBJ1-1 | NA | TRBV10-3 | TGTGCCATCAGTGCGAAAGGACAGGAAAACACTGAAGCTTTCTTT | CAISAKGQENTEAFF
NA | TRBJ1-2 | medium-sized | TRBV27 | TGTGCCAGCAGTTCCGGACACCTCTATGGCTACACCTTC | CASSSGHLYGYTF
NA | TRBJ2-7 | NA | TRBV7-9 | TGTGCCAGCAGCGCATCTTCCAGGAGCTACGAGCAGTACTTC | CASSASSRSYEQYF
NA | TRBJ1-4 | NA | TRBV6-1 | TGTGCCAGCAGTGAAGCGAAGGGGGATGGAATCGAAAAACTGTTTTTT | CASSEAKGDGIEKLFF
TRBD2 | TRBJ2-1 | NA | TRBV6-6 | TGTGCCAGCAGCCACTGGGGACTAGCTTTGAATGAGCAGTTCTTC | CASSHWGLALNEQFF
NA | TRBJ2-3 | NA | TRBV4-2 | TGTGCCAGCAGCCAAGATAAGTGGGGGGCCAGCACAGATACGCAGTATTTT | CASSQDKWGASTDTQYF
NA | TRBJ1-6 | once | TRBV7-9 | TGTGCCAGCAGCGCCGACCGTCCAAGCTCCTATAATTCACCCCTCCACTTT | CASSADRPSSYNSPLHF
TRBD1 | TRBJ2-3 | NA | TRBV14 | TGTGCCAGCAACCCGGGACAGACATTCACAGATACGCAGTATTTT | CASNPGQTFTDTQYF
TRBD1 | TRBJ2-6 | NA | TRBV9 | TGTGCCAGCAGCCAAACGGACAGGGAACTCGCTGGGGCCAACGTCCTGACTTTC | CASSQTDRELAGANVLTF
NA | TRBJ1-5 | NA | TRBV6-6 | TGTGCCAGCAGACCCATAGGGGTAAGCAATCAGCCCCAGCATTTT | CASRPIGVSNQPQHF
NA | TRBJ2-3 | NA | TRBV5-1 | TGCGCCAGCAGCTTGGCCTCTGGTGGTAGCACAGATACGCAGTATTTT | CASSLASGGSTDTQYF
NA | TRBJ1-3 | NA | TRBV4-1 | TGCGCCAGCAGCCAAGAGCCCAGAATTGGAAACACCATATATTTT | CASSQEPRIGNTIYF